This entry lists 8 T cell receptor beta chains sequenced from one sample in a study of T cells in Graves' hyperthyroidism and ophthalmopathy. TCR beta CDR3 regions were amplified from RNA transcripts. When the TCR CDR3 underwent first-round RT-PCR, the HTBI primer set was used. TCRdb reprocessed the multiplex PCR reads via MiXCR and lists one record per CDR3 protein. The sample lists about 640,000 distinct CDR3 sequences; around 20% were seen once. Sequencing input: blood. The receptors shown here come from a man aged 30 to 45 with Graves' ophthalmopathy.

This chain connects TRBV5-1 to TRBJ2-1; perhaps TRBD2 as D (5 bases). Looked up from germline, CDR1 is SGHRS and CDR2 is YFSETQ. Trimming shortened V by 1 base and J by 7 bases, and 21 bases separated the two germline ends. This CDR3 contains 17 residues. The CDR3 protein is CASSLLPGRTRENEQFF. The CDR3 coding sequence is TGCGCCAGCAGCTTGCTCCCCGGACGAACTAGGGAGAATGAGCAGTTCTTC.

The sample holds a few counts of this clonotype. The chain joins TRBV7-2 to TRBJ2-5; D not certain. The ends were cut back, 1 base at V and 7 bases at J, with 16 bases in the middle. This CDR3 has 15 residues. Germline V lookup: CDR1 SGHTA, CDR2 FQGNSA. The CDR3 sequence is CASSLDNSPVRTQYF. The CDR3 bases are TGTGCCAGCAGCTTAGATAACAGTCCTGTGAGGACCCAGTACTTC.

The rearrangement uses TRBV7-9 and TRBJ2-7, with 8 bases matching TRBD1. J lost 7 bases, V lost 3 bases, and 8 bases had no gene match. The CDR3 extends over 14 amino acids. Germline CDR1 is SEHNR and CDR2 is FQNEAQ (reference sequence). CDR3 coding DNA: TGTGCCAGCAGCTTCCCCGGGACAGGTTGGGAGCAGTACTTC. It translates to CASSFPGTGWEQYF.

This chain links TRBV11-1 with TRBJ2-7, with TRBD2 matching over 7 bases. CDR1 SGHAT and CDR2 FQDESV come from the germline V gene (reference sequence). Trimming removed 5 bases from V and 6 bases from J; junction bases left unmatched: 10. The CDR3 contains 14 residues. CDR3 in amino acids: CASSRRTRMSEQYF. The CDR3 DNA sequence: TGTGCCAGCAGCCGCCGGACTAGGATGTCCGAGCAGTACTTC.

J is TRBJ2-1 and V is TRBV5-1; 10 nucleotides agree with TRBD2. The junction had 0 bases not matched to a gene; V was cut back by 6 bases and J by 9 bases. CDR1 is SGHRS, CDR2 YFSETQ, per germline. This CDR3 spans 11 amino acids. In DNA form, the CDR3 reads TGCGCCAGCACTAGCGGGAGTGAGCAGTTCTTC. It codes for CASTSGSEQFF.

The V call is TRBV29-1, the J call TRBJ2-5, with D perhaps given as TRBD1 or TRBD2 (5 bases each). This CDR3 is built from 15 residues. V lost 2 bases to trimming and J lost 0 bases, with 13 bases between them. Germline V lookup: CDR1 SQVTM, CDR2 ANQGSEA. Here the CDR3 reads CSVESGQGYQETQYF. Here the CDR3 DNA reads TGCAGCGTTGAAAGCGGCCAGGGTTACCAAGAGACCCAGTACTTC. Complete variable domain (other parts from reference TRBV29-1 and TRBJ2-5): SAVISQKPSRDICQRGTSLTIQCQVDSQVTMMFWYRQQPGQSLTLIATANQGSEATYESGFVIDKFPISRPNLTFSTLTVSNMSPEDSSIYLCSVESGQGYQETQYFGPGTRLLVL.

This clonotype was found a few times. J is TRBJ2-3 and V is TRBV6-1, with D perhaps matching TRBD2 (7 bases). The V end lost 4 bases, the J end lost 0 bases, and 11 bases lay between the germline ends. The length of the CDR3 is 15 residues. Germline CDR1 reads MNHNS; CDR2 reads SASEGT. The CDR3 bases are TGTGCCAGCAGTGGGGGGGGCGTTAGCACAGATACGCAGTATTTT. It codes for CASSGGGVSTDTQYF.

This clonotype was counted at least ten times. The chain links TRBV6-5 to TRBJ2-2; D not resolved. The CDR3 is made up of 14 amino acids. Trimming stripped 2 bases from V and 0 bases from J, with 4 bases between. The V gene's germline CDR1 is MNHEY and CDR2 SVGAGI. The CDR3 region is CASSYGANTGELFF. CDR3 sequence (DNA): TGTGCCAGCAGTTACGGCGCGAACACCGGGGAGCTGTTTTTT.